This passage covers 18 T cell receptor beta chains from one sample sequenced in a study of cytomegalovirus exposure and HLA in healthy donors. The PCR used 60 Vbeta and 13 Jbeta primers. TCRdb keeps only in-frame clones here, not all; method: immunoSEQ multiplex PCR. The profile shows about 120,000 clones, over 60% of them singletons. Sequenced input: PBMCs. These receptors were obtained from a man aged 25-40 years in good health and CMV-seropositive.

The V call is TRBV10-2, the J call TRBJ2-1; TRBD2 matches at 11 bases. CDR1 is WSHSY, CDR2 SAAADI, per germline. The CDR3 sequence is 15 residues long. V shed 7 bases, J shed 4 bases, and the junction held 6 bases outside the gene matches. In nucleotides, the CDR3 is TGCGCCAGCACCTTTAGCGGGGGGGCATACAATGAGCAGTTCTTC. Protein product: CASTFSGGAYNEQFF.

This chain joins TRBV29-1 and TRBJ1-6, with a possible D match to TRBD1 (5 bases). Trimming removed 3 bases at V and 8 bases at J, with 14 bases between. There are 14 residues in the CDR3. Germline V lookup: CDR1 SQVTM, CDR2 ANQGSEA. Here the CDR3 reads CSVDKRDFYSPLHF. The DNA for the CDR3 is TGCAGCGTTGATAAAAGGGACTTTTATTCACCCCTCCACTTT.

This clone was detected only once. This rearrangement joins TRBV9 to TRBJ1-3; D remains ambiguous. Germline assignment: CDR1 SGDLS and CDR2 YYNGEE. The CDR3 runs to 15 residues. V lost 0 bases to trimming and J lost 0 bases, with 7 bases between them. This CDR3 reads CASSVGSSSGNTIYF. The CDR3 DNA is TGTGCCAGCAGCGTAGGAAGTAGCTCTGGAAACACCATATATTTT.

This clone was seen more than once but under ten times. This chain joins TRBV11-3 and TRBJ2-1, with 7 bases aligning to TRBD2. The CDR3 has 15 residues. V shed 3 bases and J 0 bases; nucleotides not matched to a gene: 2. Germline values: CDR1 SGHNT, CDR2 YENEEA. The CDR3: CASSLGGASYNEQFF. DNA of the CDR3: TGTGCCAGCAGCTTGGGAGGGGCCTCCTACAATGAGCAGTTCTTC.

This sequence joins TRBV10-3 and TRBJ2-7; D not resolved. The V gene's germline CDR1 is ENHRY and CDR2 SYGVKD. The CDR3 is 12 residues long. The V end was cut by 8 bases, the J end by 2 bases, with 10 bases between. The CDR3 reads CAIRDSTYEQYF. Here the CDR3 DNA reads TGTGCCATCCGAGACTCCACCTACGAGCAGTACTTC.

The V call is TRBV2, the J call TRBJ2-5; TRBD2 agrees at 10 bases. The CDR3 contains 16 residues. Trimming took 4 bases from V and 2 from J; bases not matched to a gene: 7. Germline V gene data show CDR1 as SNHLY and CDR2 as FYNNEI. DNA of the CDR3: TGTGCCAGCAGTGGGCTAGCGGGGGACACGCAAGAGACCCAGTACTTC. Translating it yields CASSGLAGDTQETQYF. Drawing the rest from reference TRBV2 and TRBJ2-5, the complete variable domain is EPEVTQTPSHQVTQMGQEVILRCVPISNHLYFYWYRQILGQKVEFLVSFYNNEISEKSEIFDDQFSVERPDGSNFTLKIRSTKLEDSAMYFCASSGLAGDTQETQYFGPGTRLLVL.

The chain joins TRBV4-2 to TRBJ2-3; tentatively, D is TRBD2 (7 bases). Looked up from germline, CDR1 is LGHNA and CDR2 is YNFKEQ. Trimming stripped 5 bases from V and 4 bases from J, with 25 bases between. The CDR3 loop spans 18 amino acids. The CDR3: CASSAGPLAAGAADTQYF. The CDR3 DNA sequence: TGTGCCAGCAGCGCAGGCCCCCTAGCGGCGGGGGCGGCAGATACGCAGTATTTT.

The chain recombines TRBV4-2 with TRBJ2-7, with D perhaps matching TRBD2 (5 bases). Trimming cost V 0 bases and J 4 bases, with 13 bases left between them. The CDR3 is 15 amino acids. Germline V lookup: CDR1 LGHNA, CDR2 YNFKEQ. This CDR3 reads CASSQDDQRHYEQYF. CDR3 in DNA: TGTGCCAGCAGCCAAGATGACCAGCGGCATTACGAGCAGTACTTC.

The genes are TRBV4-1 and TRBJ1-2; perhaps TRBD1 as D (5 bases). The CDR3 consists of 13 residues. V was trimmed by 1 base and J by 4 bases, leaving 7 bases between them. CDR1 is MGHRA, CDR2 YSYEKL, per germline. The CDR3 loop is CASSQGTSYGYTF. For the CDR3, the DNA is TGCGCCAGCAGCCAAGGGACAAGCTATGGCTACACCTTC.

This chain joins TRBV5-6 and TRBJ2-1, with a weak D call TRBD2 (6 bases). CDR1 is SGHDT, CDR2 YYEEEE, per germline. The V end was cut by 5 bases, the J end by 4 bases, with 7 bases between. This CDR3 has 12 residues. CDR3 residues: CASRGGYNEQFF. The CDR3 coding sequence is TGTGCCAGCAGGGGAGGATACAATGAGCAGTTCTTC.

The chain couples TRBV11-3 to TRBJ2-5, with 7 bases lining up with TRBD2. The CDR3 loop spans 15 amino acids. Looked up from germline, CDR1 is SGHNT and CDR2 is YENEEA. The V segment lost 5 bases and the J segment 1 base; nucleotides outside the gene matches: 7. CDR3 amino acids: CASSLRLASQETQYF. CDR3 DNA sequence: TGTGCCAGCAGCCTGCGACTAGCCTCCCAAGAGACCCAGTACTTC.

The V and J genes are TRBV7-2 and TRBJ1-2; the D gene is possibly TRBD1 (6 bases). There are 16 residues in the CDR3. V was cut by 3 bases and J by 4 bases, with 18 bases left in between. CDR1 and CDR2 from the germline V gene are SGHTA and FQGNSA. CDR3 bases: TGTGCCAGCAGCTTTTGGAAGACGGGACACCCCTATGGCTACACCTTC. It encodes CASSFWKTGHPYGYTF. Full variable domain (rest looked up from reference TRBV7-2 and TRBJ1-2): GAGVSQSPSNKVTEKGKDVELRCDPISGHTALYWYRQSLGQGLEFLIYFQGNSAPDKSGLPSDRFSAERTGGSVSTLTIQRTQQEDSAVYLCASSFWKTGHPYGYTFGSGTRLTVV.

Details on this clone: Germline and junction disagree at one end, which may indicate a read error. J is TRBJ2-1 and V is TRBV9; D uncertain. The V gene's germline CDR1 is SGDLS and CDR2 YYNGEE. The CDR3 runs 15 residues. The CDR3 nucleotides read TGTGCCAGCAGCGCTGGGCAGGATTCCTACAGTGAGCAGTTCTTC. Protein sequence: CASSAGQDSYSEQFF.

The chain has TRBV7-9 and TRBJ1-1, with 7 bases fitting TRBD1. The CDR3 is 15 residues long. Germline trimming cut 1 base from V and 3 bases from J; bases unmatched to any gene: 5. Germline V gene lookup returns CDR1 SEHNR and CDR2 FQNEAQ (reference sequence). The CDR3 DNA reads TGTGCCAGCAGCTTAGTTTATACAGGGGACACTGAAGCTTTCTTT. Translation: CASSLVYTGDTEAFF.

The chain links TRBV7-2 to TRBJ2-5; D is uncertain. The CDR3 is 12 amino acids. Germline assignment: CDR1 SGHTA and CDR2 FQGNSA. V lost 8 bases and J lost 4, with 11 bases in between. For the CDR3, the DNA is TGTGCCAGCTCCCCCTCCCGAGAGACCCAGTACTTC. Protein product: CASSPSRETQYF.

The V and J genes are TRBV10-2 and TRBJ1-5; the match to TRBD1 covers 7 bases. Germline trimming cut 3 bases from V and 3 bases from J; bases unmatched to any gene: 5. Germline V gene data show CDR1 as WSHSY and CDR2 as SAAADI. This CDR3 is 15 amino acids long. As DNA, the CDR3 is TGCGCCAGCAGTGAACAGGGGAAGGACAATCAGCCCCAGCATTTT. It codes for CASSEQGKDNQPQHF.

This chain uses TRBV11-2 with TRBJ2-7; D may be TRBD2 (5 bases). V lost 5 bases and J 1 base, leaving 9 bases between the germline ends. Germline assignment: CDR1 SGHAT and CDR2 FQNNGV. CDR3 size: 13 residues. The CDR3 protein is CASSHGGSYEQYF. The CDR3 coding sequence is TGTGCCAGCAGCCACGGAGGATCCTACGAGCAGTACTTC.

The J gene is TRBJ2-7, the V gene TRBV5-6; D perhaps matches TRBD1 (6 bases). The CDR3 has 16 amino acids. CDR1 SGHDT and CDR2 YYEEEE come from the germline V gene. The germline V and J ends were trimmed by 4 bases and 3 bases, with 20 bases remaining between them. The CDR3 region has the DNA TGTGCCAGCAGCCCCACTTCAGGGGCGGATAACTACGAGCAGTACTTC. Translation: CASSPTSGADNYEQYF.